The T cell receptor (beta chain) described here comes from a study of cytomegalovirus exposure and HLA in healthy donors. Comments on this clone: Its target is not known.

The primer mix had 60 Vbeta and 13 Jbeta primers. TCRdb keeps only in-frame clones here, not all; method: immunoSEQ multiplex PCR. The listing contains roughly 57,000 clones. Germline CDR1 is SGDLS and CDR2 is YYNGEE. Losses at the gene ends were 3 bases for V and 4 bases for J; bases not matched to a gene: 3. The length of the CDR3 is 13 residues. Study observations and caveats: Both high specificity and high sensitivity reportedly marked the classifier's diagnosis of cytomegalovirus status.

Sequenced input: PBMCs. The chain employs TRBV9 and TRBJ1-1; 7 bases map to TRBD1. The clonotype was recovered from a woman in her 30s in good health and CMV-seropositive. The CDR3 bases are TGTGCCAGCAGCGAGGGGGCTGTCACTGAAGCTTTCTTT. Residues: CASSEGAVTEAFF.